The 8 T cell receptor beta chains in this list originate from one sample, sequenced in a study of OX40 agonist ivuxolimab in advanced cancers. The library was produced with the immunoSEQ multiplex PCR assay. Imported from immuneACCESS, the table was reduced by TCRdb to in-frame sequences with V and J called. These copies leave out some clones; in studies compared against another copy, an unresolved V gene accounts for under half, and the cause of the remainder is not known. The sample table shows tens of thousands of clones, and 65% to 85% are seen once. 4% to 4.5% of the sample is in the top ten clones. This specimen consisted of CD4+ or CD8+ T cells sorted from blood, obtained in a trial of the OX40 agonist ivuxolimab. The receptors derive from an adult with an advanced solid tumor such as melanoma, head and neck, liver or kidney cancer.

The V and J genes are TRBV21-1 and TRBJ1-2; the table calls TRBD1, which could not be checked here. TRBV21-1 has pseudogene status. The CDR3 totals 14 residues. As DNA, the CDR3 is TGTGCCAGCAGCAAAGTACCAGGGAACTATGGCTACACCTTC. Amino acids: CASSKVPGNYGYTF.

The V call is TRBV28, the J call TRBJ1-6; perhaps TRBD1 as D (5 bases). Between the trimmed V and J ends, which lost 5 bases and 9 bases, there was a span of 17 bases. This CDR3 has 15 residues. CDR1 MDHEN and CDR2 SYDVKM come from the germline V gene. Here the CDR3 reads CASSGAGVIGSPLHF. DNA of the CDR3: TGTGCCAGCAGTGGGGCGGGGGTTATCGGTTCACCCCTCCACTTT.

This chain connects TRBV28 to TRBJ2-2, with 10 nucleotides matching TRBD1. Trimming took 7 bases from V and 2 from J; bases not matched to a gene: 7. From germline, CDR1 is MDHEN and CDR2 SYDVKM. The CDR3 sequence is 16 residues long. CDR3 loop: CASTGRDRGNTGELFF. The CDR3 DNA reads TGTGCCAGCACCGGCCGGGACAGGGGAAACACCGGGGAGCTGTTTTTT.

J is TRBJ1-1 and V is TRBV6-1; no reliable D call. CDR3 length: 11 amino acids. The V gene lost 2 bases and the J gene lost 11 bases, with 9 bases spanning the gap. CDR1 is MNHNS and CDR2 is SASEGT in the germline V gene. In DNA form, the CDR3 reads TGTGCCAGCAGTGAAAGGGATTTGGCTTTCTTT. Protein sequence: CASSERDLAFF.

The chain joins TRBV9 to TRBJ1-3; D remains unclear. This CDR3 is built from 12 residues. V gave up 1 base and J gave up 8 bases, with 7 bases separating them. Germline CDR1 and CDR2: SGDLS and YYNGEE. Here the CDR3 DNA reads TGTGCCAGCAGCGTATATGGGGACACCATATATTTT. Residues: CASSVYGDTIYF.

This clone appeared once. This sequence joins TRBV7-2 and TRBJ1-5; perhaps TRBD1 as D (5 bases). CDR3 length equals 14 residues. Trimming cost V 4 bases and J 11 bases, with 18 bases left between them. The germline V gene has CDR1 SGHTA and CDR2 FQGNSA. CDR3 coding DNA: TGTGCCAGCAGCTCCGACAGAAGCTCAGGGACCCAGCATTTT. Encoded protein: CASSSDRSSGTQHF.

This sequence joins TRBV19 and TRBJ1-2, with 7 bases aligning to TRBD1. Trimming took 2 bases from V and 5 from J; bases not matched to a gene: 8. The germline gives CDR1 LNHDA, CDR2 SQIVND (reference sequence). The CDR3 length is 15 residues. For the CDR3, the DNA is TGTGCCAGTAGTATAAGCCCGACAGGGTCGTATGGCTACACCTTC. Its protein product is CASSISPTGSYGYTF.

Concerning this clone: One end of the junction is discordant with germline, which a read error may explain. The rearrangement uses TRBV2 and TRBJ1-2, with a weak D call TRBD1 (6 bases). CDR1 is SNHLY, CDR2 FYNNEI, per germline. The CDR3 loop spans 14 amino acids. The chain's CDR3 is CASSEDLRDGGSTF. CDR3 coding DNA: TGTGCCAGCAGTGAGGATTTGAGGGATGGGGGCTCCACCTTC.